Shown below are 21 T cell receptor beta chains from a single sample sequenced in a study of shared clonotypes between healthy human individuals. The method was immunoSEQ multiplex PCR; TCRdb's version includes in-frame clones alone and lacks a portion of them. The sample consists of approximately 460,000 clones, more than 70% of them appearing once. The sequenced sample was PBMCs. The receptors come from a middle-aged woman in good health. Some clones in this sample may be carry-over from other donors' samples.

V usage is TRBV6-5 and J usage is TRBJ2-3, with 10 bases fitting TRBD2. The V gene's germline CDR1 is MNHEY and CDR2 SVGAGI. The trim removed 0 bases at V and 3 bases at J, leaving 3 bases unmatched. This CDR3 contains 16 residues. The DNA of the CDR3 is TGTGCCAGCAGTTACTCGGCTAGCGGGAGAACAGATACGCAGTATTTT. Translated: CASSYSASGRTDTQYF.

This clone showed up just once. The genes are TRBV4-2 and TRBJ1-4; no firm D call. Germline V gives CDR1 LGHNA, CDR2 YNFKEQ. Trimming removed 0 bases at V and 0 bases at J, with 8 bases between. The CDR3 runs 16 residues. The CDR3 region is CASSQEDHSTNEKLFF. The CDR3 region has the DNA TGTGCCAGCAGCCAAGAGGACCATTCAACTAATGAAAAACTGTTTTTT.

The table lists this clone with a few counts. One end of the junction is discordant with germline, which a read error may explain. The rearrangement joins TRBV7-7 to TRBJ2-2; D is ambiguous. Germline CDR1 SSHAT, CDR2 FNYEAQ (reference sequence). This CDR3 spans 14 amino acids. The CDR3 DNA follows: TGTGCTAGCAGCCGAGACATGAACACCGGGGAGCTGTTTTTT. Its protein is CASSRDMNTGELFF.

The V gene is TRBV6-6, the J gene TRBJ2-4; possibly TRBD1 for D (6 bases). The germline V and J ends were trimmed by 6 bases and 0 bases, with 15 bases remaining between them. The CDR3 covers 16 residues. Germline CDR1 MNHNY, CDR2 SVGAGI (reference sequence). This CDR3 is CASSLRQAIAKNIQYF. For the CDR3, the DNA is TGTGCCAGCAGCCTTAGACAGGCAATAGCCAAAAACATTCAGTACTTC.

The genes are TRBV9 and TRBJ2-5; D might be TRBD1 or TRBD2, each matching 5 bases. Per germline, CDR1 SGDLS and CDR2 YYNGEE. The CDR3 has 16 amino acids. V lost 3 bases and J 1 base, leaving 16 bases between the germline ends. CDR3 sequence (DNA): TGTGCCAGCAGCGCGGCCGGGGCCAGCTTCCAAGAGACCCAGTACTTC. Translated: CASSAAGASFQETQYF.

Details on this clone: A read error is possible here, since a much larger clone lies one base away. This rearrangement joins TRBV29-1 to TRBJ1-2; D is undetermined. CDR1 SQVTM and CDR2 ANQGSEA come from the germline V gene. This CDR3 spans 11 amino acids. CDR3 sequence reads: CSAGTAYSYTF. The CDR3 region has the DNA TGCAGCGCCGGAACAGCCTATAGCTACACCTTC.

V and J are TRBV2 and TRBJ1-4, with D unresolved. The CDR3 has 13 amino acids. Trimming took off 4 bases at V and 7 bases at J, with 10 bases between the two ends. Germline assignment: CDR1 SNHLY and CDR2 FYNNEI. The CDR3 region has the DNA TGTGCCAGCAGTGCGGAGGTTGGTGAAAAACTGTTTTTT. This encodes CASSAEVGEKLFF.

The chain carries TRBV21-1 and TRBJ1-1. TRBV21-1 represents a pseudogene. The CDR3 has 18 amino acids. CDR3 sequence reads: CASSKIRGHHYLNTEAFF. The DNA for the CDR3 is TGTGCCAGCAGCAAAATCCGGGGGCACCATTATTTGAACACTGAAGCTTTCTTT.

The chain combines TRBV4-1 with TRBJ2-5; TRBD2 aligns across 10 bases. The germline V gene encodes CDR1 MGHRA and CDR2 YSYEKL. V was pared by 1 base and J by 7 bases, with 9 bases of the junction left unmatched. CDR3 length equals 16 residues. In DNA form, the CDR3 reads TGCGCCAGCAGCCAAGTATACAGCGGGAGGGCCCGGACCCAGTACTTC. It yields the protein CASSQVYSGRARTQYF.

The V and J genes are TRBV10-2 and TRBJ1-2; D unclear. Germline V gene lookup returns CDR1 WSHSY and CDR2 SAAADI. Trimming pared 0 bases from V and 5 bases from J, leaving 10 bases between. This CDR3 is 14 amino acids long. CDR3 DNA: TGCGCCAGCAGTGAGTCCCCCGACGAATATGGCTACACCTTC. Its translation is CASSESPDEYGYTF.

The chain carries TRBV5-1 and TRBJ2-2; 12 bases line up with TRBD2. The ends lost 4 bases at V and 8 bases at J; junction bases unmatched: 6. Germline CDR1 SGHRS, CDR2 YFSETQ. The CDR3 extends over 15 amino acids. The CDR3 is CASSTSTSGSGELFF. The CDR3 DNA is TGCGCCAGCAGCACCTCGACTAGCGGGAGTGGGGAGCTGTTTTTT.

Turning to this clone: In this CDR3 the conserved last residue, phenylalanine or tryptophan, is missing, so a read error is likely. This chain uses TRBV30 with TRBJ1-2; the D gene is possibly TRBD1 (5 bases). The CDR3 totals 11 residues. The V gene's germline CDR1 is GTSNPN and CDR2 SVGIG (reference sequence). The CDR3 sequence is CVWGPSRGYTL. The CDR3 DNA is TGTGTCTGGGGACCCTCCCGGGGCTACACCCTC.

V usage is TRBV5-1 and J usage is TRBJ2-6, with TRBD1 matching over 7 bases. The junction had 1 base not matched to a gene; V was cut back by 7 bases and J by 0 bases. Germline loops: CDR1 SGHRS, CDR2 YFSETQ. CDR3 size: 14 residues. The CDR3 loop reads CASQGVSGANVLTF. The CDR3 DNA reads TGCGCCAGCCAGGGGGTCTCTGGGGCCAACGTCCTGACTTTC.

Note on this clone: A far larger clone is only one base removed, so a read error is likely. This CDR3 is also generated by other DNA sequences in the sample. The V call is TRBV9, the J call TRBJ2-1; 8 bases are a match to TRBD2. In germline, CDR1 is SGDLS, CDR2 YYNGEE. This CDR3 comprises 15 residues. V trimming: 2 bases; J trimming: 3 bases; junction bases outside the gene matches: 4. CDR3 sequence: CASSVTSGSYNEQFF. DNA for the CDR3: TGTGCCAGCAGCGTGACCAGCGGGAGCTACAATGAGCAGTTCTTC. Looking up the rest from reference TRBV9 and TRBJ2-1 gives the full variable domain: DSGVTQTPKHLITATGQRVTLRCSPRSGDLSVYWYQQSLDQGLQFLIQYYNGEERAKGNILERFSAQQFPDLHSELNLSSLELGDSALYFCASSVTSGSYNEQFFGPGTRLTVL.

The chain carries TRBV27 and TRBJ2-2, with D possibly being TRBD1 (6 bases). The CDR3 is 14 residues long. Germline assignment: CDR1 MNHEY and CDR2 SMNVEV (reference sequence). Trimming took 4 bases from V and 5 from J, leaving 11 bases between them. CDR3 nucleotides: TGTGCCAGCAGTTCACACAGGGTTACCGGGGAGCTGTTTTTT. It yields the protein CASSSHRVTGELFF.

DNA for the CDR3: TGTGCCAGCAGCCTCTCTCCTGACAGGGAGAACACTGAAGCTTTCTTT. Translated, it gives CASSLSPDRENTEAFF. The gene calls are TRBV5-4 and TRBJ1-1, with TRBD1 matching over 7 bases. Germline CDR1 reads SGHNT; CDR2 reads YYREEE (reference sequence). There are 16 residues in the CDR3. The trim removed 4 bases at V and 1 base at J, leaving 10 bases unmatched. Complete variable domain (other parts from reference TRBV5-4 and TRBJ1-1): ETGVTQSPTHLIKTRGQQVTLRCSSQSGHNTVSWYQQALGQGPQFIFQYYREEENGRGNFPPRFSGLQFPNYSSELNVNALELDDSALYLCASSLSPDRENTEAFFGQGTRLTVV.

A remark on this clone: The sample has other DNA sequences that encode this CDR3 too. The J gene is TRBJ1-1, the V gene TRBV30, with D unclear. Deletions cut 3 bases from V and 2 bases from J, with 4 bases between. In germline, CDR1 is GTSNPN, CDR2 SVGIG (reference sequence). The CDR3 has 11 amino acids. CDR3 sequence reads: CAWSLNTEAFF. The CDR3 DNA reads TGTGCCTGGAGCCTAAACACTGAAGCTTTCTTT.

The chain has TRBV6-5 and TRBJ2-7; 11 bases agree with TRBD2. V was pared by 0 bases and J by 6 bases, with 7 bases of the junction left unmatched. The CDR3 extends over 16 amino acids. The germline V gene encodes CDR1 MNHEY and CDR2 SVGAGI. CDR3 sequence: CASSYSRASGRPEQYF. In DNA, the CDR3 is TGTGCCAGCAGTTACTCTAGGGCTAGCGGGAGGCCCGAGCAGTACTTC.

This chain connects TRBV7-8 to TRBJ2-7; 11 bases match TRBD2. This CDR3 comprises 16 residues. With 1 base clipped from V and 6 bases from J, the junction kept 8 bases outside the gene matches. Germline V gene lookup returns CDR1 SGHVS and CDR2 FQNEAQ. CDR3 coding DNA: TGTGCCAGCAGCTTAGACTCACTAGCGGGAGCTGGCGAGCAGTACTTC. Its translation is CASSLDSLAGAGEQYF.

The chain links TRBV14 to TRBJ2-3; TRBD2 matches at 7 bases. CDR1 is SGHDN and CDR2 is FVKESK in the germline V gene. This CDR3 is built from 14 residues. Trimming at V came to 4 bases and at J to 5 bases, leaving 6 bases not matched to a gene. The CDR3 DNA sequence: TGTGCCAGCAGCCCCCGACTAGCCGGAGATACGCAGTATTTT. Translation: CASSPRLAGDTQYF.

This clone was counted between two and nine times. The J gene is TRBJ2-1, the V gene TRBV5-1; TRBD1 matches at 7 bases. The CDR3 has 14 amino acids. V lost 4 bases to trimming and J lost 6 bases; unmatched junction nucleotides: 7. CDR1 and CDR2 (germline): SGHRS, YFSETQ. The CDR3 is CASSPGQVINEQFF. The CDR3 DNA reads as TGCGCCAGCAGCCCCGGACAGGTGATCAATGAGCAGTTCTTC. The full variable domain, with the rest looked up from reference TRBV5-1 and TRBJ2-1, is KAGVTQTPRYLIKTRGQQVTLSCSPISGHRSVSWYQQTPGQGLQFLFEYFSETQRNKGNFPGRFSGRQFSNSRSEMNVSTLELGDSALYLCASSPGQVINEQFFGPGTRLTVL.